This T cell receptor (beta chain) was documented in a study of CD8 T cells in Susac syndrome. It was with random hexamers that roughly 0.45 to 1 ug RNA was reverse transcribed. The CDR3 of TCR beta was amplified by immunoSEQ multiplex PCR across 54 Vbeta and 13 Jbeta. TCRdb re-called the immunoSEQ multiplex PCR reads with MiXCR, one entry per CDR3 protein. This sample has about 300,000 distinct CDR3 sequences, with about 91% found just once. This CDR3 is built from 15 residues. V was clipped by 4 bases and J by 7 bases; unmatched bases: 5. CDR1 and CDR2 from the germline V gene are MRHNA and SNTAGT. The authors carried out high-throughput sequencing of TCR beta. They applied it to CD8+ and CD4+ T cells obtained from blood. Negative isolation was used for CD8+ and CD4+ T cells and FACS enrichment for TEMRA cells.

The specimen was CD4+ T cells from PBMCs. The sequence was collected from a human donor with multiple sclerosis. This chain connects TRBV6-4 to TRBJ2-1; TRBD2 matches 12 bases. CDR3 nucleotide sequence: TGTGCCAGCAGTGGACAGACTAGCGGGAGTAATGAGCAGTTCTTC. As protein: CASSGQTSGSNEQFF.